These 6 T cell receptor beta chains were all obtained from the same sample, sequenced in a study of technical replicates of blood from a handful of donors. Produced via immunoSEQ multiplex PCR; TCRdb's table is partial and in-frame only. The profile shows 60,000 to 85,000 clones, around 97% of them singletons. The sample comprised T cells isolated from PBMCs. These TCRs come from a human donor in good health.

This clone was recorded only once. CDR3 in amino acids: CATGLGSGEQYF. The CDR3 bases are TGTGCCACCGGACTAGGGAGCGGCGAGCAGTACTTC. The rearrangement links TRBV10-3 to TRBJ2-7, with 7 bases matching TRBD2. Trimming took 10 bases from V and 6 from J; bases not matched to a gene: 9. CDR3 length: 12 amino acids. The germline V gene encodes CDR1 ENHRY and CDR2 SYGVKD.

This chain connects TRBV5-6 to TRBJ2-1; D ambiguous. This CDR3 comprises 14 residues. Trimming took off 2 bases at V and 5 bases at J, with 11 bases between the two ends. Germline V CDR1 and CDR2: SGHDT, YYEEEE. This CDR3 reads CASSLRGSNNEQFF. For the CDR3, the DNA is TGTGCCAGCAGCTTAAGAGGCTCTAACAATGAGCAGTTCTTC.

The V gene is TRBV6-6, the J gene TRBJ2-7; a weak D match, TRBD2 (6 bases). Germline CDR1 and CDR2: MNHNY and SVGAGI (reference sequence). Trimming pared 8 bases from V and 8 bases from J, leaving 22 bases between. CDR3 length: 14 amino acids. The DNA of the CDR3 is TGTGCCAGCTCAGCCCGGGAGCAGGGAGGAAAGCAGTACTTC. Translating gives CASSAREQGGKQYF.

The chain combines TRBV7-2 with TRBJ1-2, with TRBD1 identical over 9 bases. This CDR3 spans 16 amino acids. Per the germline V gene, CDR1 is SGHTA and CDR2 is FQGNSA. V was pared by 1 base and J by 8 bases, with 11 bases of the junction left unmatched. CDR3 residues: CASSLGGQGSARGYTF. The CDR3 DNA sequence: TGTGCCAGCAGCTTAGGGGGACAGGGAAGCGCTCGAGGCTACACCTTC.

The chain recombines TRBV27 with TRBJ2-1; 7 bases fit TRBD2. Germline CDR1 MNHEY, CDR2 SMNVEV (reference sequence). The CDR3 sequence is 18 residues long. Losses at the gene ends were 5 bases for V and 0 bases for J; bases not matched to a gene: 13. The CDR3 DNA follows: TGTGCCAGCAGTCGTAGTCGGGACTATTCGGGCTCCTACAATGAGCAGTTCTTC. Its protein is CASSRSRDYSGSYNEQFF.

The rearrangement links TRBV6-1 to TRBJ2-1; TRBD1 is a possible D gene (6 bases). This CDR3 spans 17 amino acids. Germline values: CDR1 MNHNS, CDR2 SASEGT. V was trimmed by 0 bases and J by 2 bases, leaving 14 bases between them. CDR3 DNA: TGTGCCAGCAGTGAAGCGCTTTCAGGGGCACCCTACAATGAGCAGTTCTTC. Its protein is CASSEALSGAPYNEQFF.